Shown below are 25 T cell receptor beta chains from a single sample sequenced in a study of shared clonotypes between healthy human individuals. The naive CD8 subset, CD45RO-negative cells positively selected for CCR7, excluded terminally differentiated effector memory CD45RA+ cells. This table comes from immunoSEQ multiplex PCR, and its TCRdb copy is limited to in-frame clones, with some not included. Of millions of clones listed, 90% to 95% are singletons. Sequencing was carried out using naive CD8+ T cells from PBMCs. The receptors shown here come from a man younger than 30 in good health. Some clones in this sample may be carry-over from other donors' samples.

V usage is TRBV18 and J usage is TRBJ1-1, with D possibly TRBD1 on 5 matching bases. Germline CDR1 reads KGHSH; CDR2 reads LQKENI. The CDR3 is 16 amino acids. V was clipped by 3 bases and J by 1 base, with 15 bases between them. CDR3 amino acids: CASSPYRDRSNTEAFF. CDR3 DNA: TGTGCCAGCTCACCGTATAGAGACAGATCGAACACTGAAGCTTTCTTT.

This clone was seen a single time. The J gene is TRBJ2-7, the V gene TRBV9; TRBD2 aligns across 8 bases. Losses at the gene ends were 4 bases for V and 4 bases for J; bases not matched to a gene: 7. Per the germline V gene, CDR1 is SGDLS and CDR2 is YYNGEE. The CDR3 contains 14 residues. CDR3 amino acids: CASSPGTSNYEQYF. CDR3 in DNA: TGTGCCAGCAGCCCCGGGACTAGTAATTACGAGCAGTACTTC.

J is TRBJ2-5 and V is TRBV15; D is unclear. The germline CDR1 and CDR2 sequences are LNHNV and YYDKDF (reference sequence). The CDR3 length is 15 residues. The ends were cut back, 0 bases at V and 5 bases at J, with 13 bases in the middle. CDR3 nucleotide sequence: TGTGCCACCAGCAGAGAATTGGCCATCCAGGAGACCCAGTACTTC. This codes for CATSRELAIQETQYF.

The chain joins TRBV7-6 to TRBJ2-1; tentatively, D is TRBD1 or TRBD2 (5 bases each). The germline V gene has CDR1 SGHVS and CDR2 FNYEAQ. The ends were cut back, 4 bases at V and 7 bases at J, with 23 bases in the middle. This CDR3 comprises 17 residues. CDR3 nucleotides: TGTGCCAGCAGCTCAAGGCAGTGGGACGTCGGACGAAATGAGCAGTTCTTC. Protein sequence: CASSSRQWDVGRNEQFF.

Written as DNA, the CDR3 is TGTGCCAGCAGTTTTAGTTTTCGTGGCAATCAGCCCCAGCATTTT. Residues: CASSFSFRGNQPQHF. The chain joins TRBV28 to TRBJ1-5, with D unresolved. V lost 3 bases to trimming and J lost 2 bases, with 11 bases between them. Germline CDR1 MDHEN, CDR2 SYDVKM. CDR3 length: 15 residues.

The V gene is TRBV9, the J gene TRBJ2-3, with D tentatively TRBD1 (6 bases). Trimming left V 3 bases short and J 4 bases short, with 18 bases between. The germline V gene encodes CDR1 SGDLS and CDR2 YYNGEE. The CDR3 sequence is 16 residues long. The CDR3, as DNA: TGTGCCAGCAGCGGATCCCTAACAGGGTTGGCAGATACGCAGTATTTT. It specifies CASSGSLTGLADTQYF.

The chain couples TRBV7-9 to TRBJ2-7; 10 bases are shared with TRBD2. CDR1 and CDR2 (germline): SEHNR, FQNEAQ (reference sequence). The CDR3 is 16 residues long. The V segment lost 5 bases and the J segment 6 bases; nucleotides outside the gene matches: 13. CDR3 DNA: TGTGCCAGCAGCCCATGGGGGCTAGCGGGAGTTTTCGAGCAGTACTTC. Encoded protein: CASSPWGLAGVFEQYF.

The gene calls are TRBV28 and TRBJ2-7; TRBD2 agrees at 9 bases. The CDR3 length is 15 residues. Germline assignment: CDR1 MDHEN and CDR2 SYDVKM. The trim removed 7 bases at V and 0 bases at J, leaving 7 bases unmatched. DNA for the CDR3: TGTGCCAGCACCGGACGGCGGGAGGGCTCCTACGAGCAGTACTTC. This sequence encodes CASTGRREGSYEQYF.

This chain links TRBV7-9 with TRBJ1-4, with D hard to call. Germline-derived CDR1 and CDR2 are SEHNR and FQNEAQ (reference sequence). The CDR3 sequence is 15 residues long. The V end lost 4 bases, the J end lost 7 bases, and 16 bases lay between the germline ends. CDR3 amino acids: CASSSNSGSPEKLFF. The CDR3 DNA sequence: TGTGCCAGCAGCTCAAACTCCGGGAGTCCTGAAAAACTGTTTTTT.

V and J are TRBV9 and TRBJ2-4; tentatively, D is TRBD1 or TRBD2 (5 bases each). Deletions cut 4 bases from V and 1 base from J, with 15 bases between. The germline gives CDR1 SGDLS, CDR2 YYNGEE. This CDR3 spans 16 amino acids. CDR3 protein: CASSLTSGTAKNIQYF. Written as DNA, the CDR3 is TGTGCCAGCAGCCTCACATCCGGGACGGCCAAAAACATTCAGTACTTC.

This chain connects TRBV7-2 to TRBJ2-5, with D perhaps matching TRBD1 (5 bases). CDR1 is SGHTA, CDR2 FQGNSA, per germline. This CDR3 region has 16 residues. V gave up 5 bases and J gave up 1 base, with 17 bases separating them. The CDR3 coding sequence is TGTGCCAGCAGCCCCGGACATGAAGGGCTCCAAGAGACCCAGTACTTC. The encoded protein is CASSPGHEGLQETQYF.

The chain employs TRBV5-1 and TRBJ2-1, with a possible D match to TRBD1 (6 bases). Trimming stripped 7 bases from V and 8 bases from J, with 7 bases between. Germline V gives CDR1 SGHRS, CDR2 YFSETQ. The CDR3 has 10 residues. CDR3 sequence (DNA): TGCGCCAGCGGGGGCGATGAGCAGTTCTTC. It codes for CASGGDEQFF.

CDR3 bases: TGTGCCAGCAGTGAATTCCTAGCTTACAATGAGCAGTTCTTC. It specifies CASSEFLAYNEQFF. V usage is TRBV6-1 and J usage is TRBJ2-1; weak D call: TRBD2 (5 bases). V was pared by 2 bases and J by 4 bases, with 9 bases between. Germline V gene lookup returns CDR1 MNHNS and CDR2 SASEGT. This CDR3 is built from 14 residues.

The rearrangement uses TRBV6-1 and TRBJ2-7, with D maybe TRBD2 (6 bases). V lost 5 bases, J lost 3 bases, and 17 bases lay in between. The CDR3 runs to 15 residues. Germline V gene sequence: CDR1 MNHNS, CDR2 SASEGT. CDR3 DNA sequence: TGTGCCAGCAGTCCCCCCCTAGGTAGCGGCTACGAGCAGTACTTC. Its translation is CASSPPLGSGYEQYF.

This chain links TRBV25-1 with TRBJ1-5, with D unresolved. The CDR3 length is 13 residues. Trimming cost V 2 bases and J 6 bases, with 8 bases left between them. CDR1 and CDR2 (germline): MGHDK, SYGVNS. The DNA for the CDR3 is TGTGCCAGCAGTGAAGCAGTCGGTCAGCCCCAGCATTTT. Translated, it gives CASSEAVGQPQHF.

The V gene is TRBV5-1, the J gene TRBJ2-1; tentative D call: TRBD1 (6 bases). The V end lost 3 bases, the J end lost 2 bases, and 18 bases lay between the germline ends. Per germline, CDR1 SGHRS and CDR2 YFSETQ. The CDR3 runs to 17 residues. The CDR3 nucleotides are TGCGCCAGCAGCTGGGGGCCATCCTTGGGGCCCTACAATGAGCAGTTCTTC. It translates to CASSWGPSLGPYNEQFF.

This clone has just one count. The rearrangement uses TRBV9 and TRBJ2-7; no reliable D call. CDR3 length: 14 amino acids. The germline CDR1 and CDR2 sequences are SGDLS and YYNGEE. The V and J ends lost 1 base and 0 bases respectively, with 8 bases between them. CDR3 loop: CASSVSPDSYEQYF. The CDR3, as DNA: TGTGCCAGCAGCGTAAGTCCGGACTCCTACGAGCAGTACTTC.

In the case of this clone: This specimen includes other DNA sequences encoding the same CDR3. The CDR3, as DNA: TGTGCCAGCAGCCCGGGCCTCGCGGAGCAGTTCTTC. This gives the protein CASSPGLAEQFF. The chain couples TRBV9 to TRBJ2-1; D remains unclear. Per germline, CDR1 SGDLS and CDR2 YYNGEE. The V end was cut by 4 bases, the J end by 10 bases, with 12 bases between. This CDR3 is built from 12 residues.

Turning to this clone: Different DNA sequences within this sample yield the same CDR3. This chain connects TRBV7-8 to TRBJ2-7, with D possibly matching TRBD2 (5 bases). Germline assignment: CDR1 SGHVS and CDR2 FQNEAQ. This CDR3 region has 13 residues. Deletions cut 5 bases from V and 1 base from J, with 9 bases between. Here the CDR3 reads CASSPRVSYEQYF. The CDR3 nucleotides read TGTGCCAGCAGCCCGAGGGTATCCTACGAGCAGTACTTC.

V usage is TRBV9 and J usage is TRBJ2-7; D is undetermined. From germline, CDR1 is SGDLS and CDR2 YYNGEE. This CDR3 contains 14 residues. Trimming shortened V by 4 bases and J by 0 bases, and 11 bases separated the two germline ends. The CDR3 region has the DNA TGTGCCAGCAGCCCCCTATCCACCTCCTACGAGCAGTACTTC. Translation: CASSPLSTSYEQYF.

Comments on this clone: Other DNA sequences in this sample translate to the same CDR3. The chain combines TRBV5-6 with TRBJ2-7; weak D call: TRBD1 (6 bases). V lost 3 bases to trimming and J lost 3 bases, with 13 bases between them. The CDR3 is 14 residues long. The germline V gene has CDR1 SGHDT and CDR2 YYEEEE. The CDR3 DNA reads TGTGCCAGCAGCTCCGGGCAGGGGATCTACGAGCAGTACTTC. Translation: CASSSGQGIYEQYF.

Worth noting for this clone: An end of the junction differs from the germline gene, which may be a read error. The CDR3 here is CAGGGRTGELFF. In DNA, the CDR3 is TGCGCAGGCGGGGGGCGTACCGGGGAGCTGTTTTTT. V gene TRBV10-3 combines with J gene TRBJ2-2, with 8 positions matching TRBD2. Looked up from germline, CDR1 is ENHRY and CDR2 is SYGVKD. The CDR3 is made up of 12 amino acids.

A note on this clone: Other DNA sequences in the same sample also yield this CDR3. The chain is built from TRBV5-1 and TRBJ2-7; D possibly corresponds to TRBD2 (6 bases). The V end was cut by 0 bases, the J end by 4 bases, with 8 bases between. This CDR3 is 13 amino acids long. Per germline, CDR1 SGHRS and CDR2 YFSETQ. The CDR3 nucleotides read TGCGCCAGCAGCTTGGCTGGGACTTACGAGCAGTACTTC. Its translation is CASSLAGTYEQYF.

The chain uses TRBV6-6 and TRBJ1-2, with a weak D call TRBD1 (5 bases). Germline values: CDR1 MNHNY, CDR2 SVGAGI (reference sequence). This CDR3 contains 15 residues. Deletions cut 0 bases from V and 8 bases from J, with 16 bases between. The CDR3 region has the DNA TGTGCCAGCAGTTACTCGAGAGATTTATCAGGGGGCTACACCTTC. Amino acid sequence: CASSYSRDLSGGYTF.

V and J are TRBV27 and TRBJ2-5; D gene ambiguous. The end of the DNA is better explained by TRBJ2-7, so the J call may be wrong. There are 15 residues in the CDR3. Germline-derived CDR1 and CDR2 are MNHEY and SMNVEV (reference sequence). In DNA form, the CDR3 reads TGTGCCAGCAGTTTATCCGGATGGTTATCCTACGAGCAGTACTTC. It codes for CASSLSGWLSYEQYF.